This T cell receptor (beta chain) was recovered during a study of blood T cell repertoires in COVID-19. Clones were read by immunoSEQ multiplex PCR, and TCRdb kept only the in-frame ones, dropping some. The sample shows hundreds of thousands of clones, about nine tenths of them seen only once. CDR3 length: 14 amino acids. Trimming at V came to 3 bases and at J to 0 bases, leaving 2 bases not matched to a gene. CDR1 is SGHRS and CDR2 is YFSETQ in the germline V gene. The V and J genes are TRBV5-1 and TRBJ2-5, with 7 bases that match TRBD2. The sample taken for sequencing was peripheral blood. The source of this sequence is a woman aged 70-85 years with COVID-19, enrolled during active disease. CDR3 nucleotides: TGCGCCAGCAGCTACCTAGCGGACCAAGAGACCCAGTACTTC. Encoded protein: CASSYLADQETQYF. Together with reference TRBV5-1 and TRBJ2-5, the CDR3 gives the full variable domain: KAGVTQTPRYLIKTRGQQVTLSCSPISGHRSVSWYQQTPGQGLQFLFEYFSETQRNKGNFPGRFSGRQFSNSRSEMNVSTLELGDSALYLCASSYLADQETQYFGPGTRLLVL.